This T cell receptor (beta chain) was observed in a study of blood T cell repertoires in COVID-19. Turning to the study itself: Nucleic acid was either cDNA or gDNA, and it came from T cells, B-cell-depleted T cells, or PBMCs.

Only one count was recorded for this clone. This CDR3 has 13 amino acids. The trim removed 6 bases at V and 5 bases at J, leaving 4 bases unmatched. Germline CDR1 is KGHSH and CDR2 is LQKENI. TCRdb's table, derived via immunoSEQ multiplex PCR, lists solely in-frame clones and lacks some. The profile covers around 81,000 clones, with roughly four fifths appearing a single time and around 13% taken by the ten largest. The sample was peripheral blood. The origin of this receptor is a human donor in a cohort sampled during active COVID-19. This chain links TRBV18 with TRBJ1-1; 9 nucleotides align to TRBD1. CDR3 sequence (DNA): TGTGCCAGCTCGGGGACAGGGAGAACTGAAGCTTTCTTT. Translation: CASSGTGRTEAFF.